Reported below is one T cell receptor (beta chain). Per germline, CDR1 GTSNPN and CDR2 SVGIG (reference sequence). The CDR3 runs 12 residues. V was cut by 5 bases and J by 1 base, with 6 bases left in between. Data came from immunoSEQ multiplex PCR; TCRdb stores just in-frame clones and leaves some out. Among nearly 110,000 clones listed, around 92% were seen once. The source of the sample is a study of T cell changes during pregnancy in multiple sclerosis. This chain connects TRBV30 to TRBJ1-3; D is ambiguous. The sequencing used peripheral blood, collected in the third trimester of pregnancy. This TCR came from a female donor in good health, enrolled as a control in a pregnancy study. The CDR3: CAWGGSGNTIYF. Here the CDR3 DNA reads TGTGCCTGGGGCGGGTCTGGAAACACCATATATTTT.